The present entry profiles one T cell receptor (beta chain) with its context. Other DNA sequences in this specimen translate into the identical CDR3. V was clipped by 6 bases and J by 4 bases; unmatched bases: 2. The length of the CDR3 is 13 residues. Looked up from germline, CDR1 is KGHSH and CDR2 is LQKENI. These data originate in a study of beta chain features in type 1 diabetes. Post-sort purity exceeded 95% for all sorted populations. Sequenced material consisted of expressed TCRB transcripts (all of the isolated RNA was reverse transcribed). Sequencing was performed with immunoSEQ multiplex PCR; in TCRdb, only in-frame clones are kept and a portion is missing. The table lists 250,000 or so clones, 27% of them singletons.

The sample was central memory CD4+ T cells from blood. The sequence was collected from a man aged 25 to 45 in good health. The V call is TRBV18, the J call TRBJ2-5; TRBD1 aligns across 10 bases. The CDR3 protein is CASSRDRGETQYF. DNA of the CDR3: TGTGCCAGCTCCCGGGACAGGGGAGAGACCCAGTACTTC.